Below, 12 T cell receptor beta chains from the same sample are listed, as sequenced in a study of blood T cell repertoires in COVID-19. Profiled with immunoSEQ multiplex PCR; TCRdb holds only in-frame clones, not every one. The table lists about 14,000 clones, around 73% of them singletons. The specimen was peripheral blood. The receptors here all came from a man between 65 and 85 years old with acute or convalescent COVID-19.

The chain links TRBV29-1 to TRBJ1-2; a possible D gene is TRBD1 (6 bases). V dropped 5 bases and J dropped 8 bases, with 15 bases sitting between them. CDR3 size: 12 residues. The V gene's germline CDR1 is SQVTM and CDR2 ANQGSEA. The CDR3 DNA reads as TGCAGCGTTCCACAGGGCCCGGGGGGCTACACCTTC. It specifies CSVPQGPGGYTF.

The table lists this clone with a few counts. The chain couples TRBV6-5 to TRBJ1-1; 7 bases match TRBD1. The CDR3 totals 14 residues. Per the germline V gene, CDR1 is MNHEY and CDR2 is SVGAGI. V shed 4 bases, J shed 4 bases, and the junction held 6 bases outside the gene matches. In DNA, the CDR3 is TGTGCCAGCAGTTGGGTGACAGGGAGCACTGAAGCTTTCTTT. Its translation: CASSWVTGSTEAFF.

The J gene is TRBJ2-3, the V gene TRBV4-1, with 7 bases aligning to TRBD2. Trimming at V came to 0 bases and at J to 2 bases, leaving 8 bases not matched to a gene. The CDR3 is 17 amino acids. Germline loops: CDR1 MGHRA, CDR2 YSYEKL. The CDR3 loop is CASSQEWSSGNTDTQYF. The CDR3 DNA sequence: TGCGCCAGCAGCCAAGAATGGTCTAGCGGAAACACAGATACGCAGTATTTT.

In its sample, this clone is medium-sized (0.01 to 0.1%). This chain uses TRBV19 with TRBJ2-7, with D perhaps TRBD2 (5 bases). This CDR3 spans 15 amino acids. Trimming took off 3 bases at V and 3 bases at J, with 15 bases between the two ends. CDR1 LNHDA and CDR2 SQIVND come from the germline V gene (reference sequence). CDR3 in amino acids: CASSISSSSYYEQYF. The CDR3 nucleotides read TGTGCCAGTAGTATCTCCTCATCTAGCTACTACGAGCAGTACTTC.

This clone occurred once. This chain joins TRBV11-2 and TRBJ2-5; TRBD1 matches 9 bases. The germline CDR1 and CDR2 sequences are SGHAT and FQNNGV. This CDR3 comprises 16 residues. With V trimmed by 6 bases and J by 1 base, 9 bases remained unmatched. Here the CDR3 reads CASRIPGQGPQETQYF. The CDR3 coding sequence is TGTGCCAGCAGGATCCCCGGACAGGGGCCCCAAGAGACCCAGTACTTC.

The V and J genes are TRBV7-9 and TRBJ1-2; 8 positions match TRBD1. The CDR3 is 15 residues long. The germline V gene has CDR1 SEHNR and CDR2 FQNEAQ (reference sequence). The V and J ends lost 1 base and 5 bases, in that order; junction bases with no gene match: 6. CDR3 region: CASSLGGTGSYGYTF. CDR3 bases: TGTGCCAGCAGCTTAGGGGGGACAGGAAGTTATGGCTACACCTTC. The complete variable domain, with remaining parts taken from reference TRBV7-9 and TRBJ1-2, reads DTGVSQNPRHKITKRGQNVTFRCDPISEHNRLYWYRQTLGQGPEFLTYFQNEAQLEKSRLLSDRFSAERPKGSFSTLEIQRTEQGDSAMYLCASSLGGTGSYGYTFGSGTRLTVV.

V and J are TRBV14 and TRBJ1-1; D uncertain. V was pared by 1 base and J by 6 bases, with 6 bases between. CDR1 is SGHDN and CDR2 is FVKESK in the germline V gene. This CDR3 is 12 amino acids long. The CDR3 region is CASSQVGPEAFF. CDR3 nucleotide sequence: TGTGCCAGCAGCCAAGTCGGTCCTGAAGCTTTCTTT. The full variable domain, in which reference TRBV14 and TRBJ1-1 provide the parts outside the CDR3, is EAGVTQFPSHSVIEKGQTVTLRCDPISGHDNLYWYRRVMGKEIKFLLHFVKESKQDESGMPNNRFLAERTGGTYSTLKVQPAELEDSGVYFCASSQVGPEAFFGQGTRLTVV.

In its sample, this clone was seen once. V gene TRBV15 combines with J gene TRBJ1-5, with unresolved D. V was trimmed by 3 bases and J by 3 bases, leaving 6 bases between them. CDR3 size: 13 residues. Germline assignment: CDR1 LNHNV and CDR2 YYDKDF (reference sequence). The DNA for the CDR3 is TGTGCCACCAGCAGGGAGGCCAATCAGCCCCAGCATTTT. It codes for CATSREANQPQHF.

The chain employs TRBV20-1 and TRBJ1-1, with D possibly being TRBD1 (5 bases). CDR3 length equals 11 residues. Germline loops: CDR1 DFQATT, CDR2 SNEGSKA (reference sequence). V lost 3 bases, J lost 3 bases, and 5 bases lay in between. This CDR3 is CSASRDTEAFF. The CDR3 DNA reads TGCAGTGCTAGCAGGGACACTGAAGCTTTCTTT.

For the CDR3, the DNA is TGTGCCAGCAGCTTTAGGAGCTCCTACAATGAGCAGTTCTTC. Translating gives CASSFRSSYNEQFF. The chain has TRBV7-8 and TRBJ2-1; D is undetermined. This CDR3 contains 14 residues. V lost 3 bases, J lost 0 bases, and 6 bases lay in between. Germline assignment: CDR1 SGHVS and CDR2 FQNEAQ.

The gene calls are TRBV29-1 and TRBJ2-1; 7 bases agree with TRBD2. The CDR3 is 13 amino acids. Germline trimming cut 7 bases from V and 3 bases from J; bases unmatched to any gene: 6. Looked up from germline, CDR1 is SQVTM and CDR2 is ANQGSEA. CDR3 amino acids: CSASSGGYNEQFF. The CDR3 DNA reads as TGCAGCGCCTCTTCGGGGGGCTACAATGAGCAGTTCTTC.

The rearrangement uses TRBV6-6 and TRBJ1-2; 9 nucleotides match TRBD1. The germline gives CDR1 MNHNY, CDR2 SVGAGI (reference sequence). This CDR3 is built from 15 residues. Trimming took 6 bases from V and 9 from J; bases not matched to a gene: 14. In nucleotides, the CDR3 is TGTGCCAGCAGAAACGACAGGACAGGGGAAAGGAGCTACACCTTC. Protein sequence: CASRNDRTGERSYTF.